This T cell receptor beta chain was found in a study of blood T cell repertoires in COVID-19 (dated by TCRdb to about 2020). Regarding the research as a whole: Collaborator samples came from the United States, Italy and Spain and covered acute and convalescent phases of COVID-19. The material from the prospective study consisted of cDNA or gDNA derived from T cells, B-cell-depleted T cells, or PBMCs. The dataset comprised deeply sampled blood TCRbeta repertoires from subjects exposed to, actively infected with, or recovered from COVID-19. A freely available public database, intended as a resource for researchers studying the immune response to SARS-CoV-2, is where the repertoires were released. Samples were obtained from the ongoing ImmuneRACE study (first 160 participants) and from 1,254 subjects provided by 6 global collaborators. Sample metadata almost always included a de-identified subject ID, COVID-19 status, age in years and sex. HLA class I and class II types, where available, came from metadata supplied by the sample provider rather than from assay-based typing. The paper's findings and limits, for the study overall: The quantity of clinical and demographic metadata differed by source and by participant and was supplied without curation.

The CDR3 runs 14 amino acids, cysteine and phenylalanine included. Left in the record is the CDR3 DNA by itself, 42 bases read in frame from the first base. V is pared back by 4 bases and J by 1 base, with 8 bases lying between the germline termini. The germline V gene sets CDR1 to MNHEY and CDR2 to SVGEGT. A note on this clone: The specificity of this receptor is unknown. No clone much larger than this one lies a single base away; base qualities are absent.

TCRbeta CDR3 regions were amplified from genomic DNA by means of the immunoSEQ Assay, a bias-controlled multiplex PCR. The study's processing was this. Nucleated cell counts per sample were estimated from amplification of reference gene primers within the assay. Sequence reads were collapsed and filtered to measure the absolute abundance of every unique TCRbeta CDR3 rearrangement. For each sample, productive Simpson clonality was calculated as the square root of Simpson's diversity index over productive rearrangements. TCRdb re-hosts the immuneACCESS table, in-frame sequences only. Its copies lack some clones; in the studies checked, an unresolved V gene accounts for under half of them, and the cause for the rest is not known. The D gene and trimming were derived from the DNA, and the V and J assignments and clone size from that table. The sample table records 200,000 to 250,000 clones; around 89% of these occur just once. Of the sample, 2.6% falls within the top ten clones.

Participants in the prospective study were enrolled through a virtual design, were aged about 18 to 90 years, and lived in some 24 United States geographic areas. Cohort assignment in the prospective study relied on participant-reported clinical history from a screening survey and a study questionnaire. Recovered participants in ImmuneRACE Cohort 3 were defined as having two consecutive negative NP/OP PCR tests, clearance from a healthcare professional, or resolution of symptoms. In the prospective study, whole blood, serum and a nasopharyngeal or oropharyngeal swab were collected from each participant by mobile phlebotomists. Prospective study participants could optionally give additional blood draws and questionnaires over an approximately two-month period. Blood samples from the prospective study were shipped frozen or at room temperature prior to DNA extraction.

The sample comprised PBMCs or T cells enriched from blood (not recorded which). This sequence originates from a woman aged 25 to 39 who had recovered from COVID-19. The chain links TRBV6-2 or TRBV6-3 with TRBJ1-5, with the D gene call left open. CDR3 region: CASSFAQSNQPQHF. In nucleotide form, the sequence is TGTGCCAGCAGTTTCGCACAGAGCAATCAGCCCCAGCATTTT.